The 15 T cell receptor beta chains reported below all come from one sample, sequenced in a study of cytomegalovirus exposure and HLA in healthy donors. This PCR relied on a set of 60 Vbeta primers and 13 Jbeta primers. Clones were read by immunoSEQ multiplex PCR, and TCRdb kept only the in-frame ones, dropping some. In the table there are 65,000 to 95,000 clones, roughly 85% of which are singletons. Input material: PBMCs. The receptors stem from a man younger than 45 in good health and CMV-seronegative.

The chain employs TRBV29-1 and TRBJ2-3, with 13 bases aligning to TRBD2. The CDR3 is 16 residues long. The germline gives CDR1 SQVTM, CDR2 ANQGSEA. V lost 4 bases to trimming and J lost 1 base; unmatched junction nucleotides: 5. The CDR3 loop reads CSVGTSGGRGTDTQYF. CDR3 in DNA: TGCAGCGTTGGGACTAGCGGGGGTCGGGGCACAGATACGCAGTATTTT.

This sequence joins TRBV7-8 and TRBJ2-7, with 15 bases fitting TRBD2. The germline CDR1 and CDR2 sequences are SGHVS and FQNEAQ. V lost 5 bases to trimming and J lost 7 bases; unmatched junction nucleotides: 6. This CDR3 is 15 amino acids long. The CDR3 region has the DNA TGTGCCAGCAGCAAATCCGGGACTAGCGGGAGGGAGCAGTACTTC. It yields the protein CASSKSGTSGREQYF.

The V and J genes are TRBV10-3 and TRBJ2-5; D not certain. Per the germline V gene, CDR1 is ENHRY and CDR2 is SYGVKD. The CDR3 is 12 residues long. Trimming pared 2 bases from V and 2 bases from J, leaving 3 bases between. Here the CDR3 reads CAISERQETQYF. As DNA, the CDR3 is TGTGCCATCAGTGAGCGGCAAGAGACCCAGTACTTC.

The rearrangement uses TRBV7-9 and TRBJ1-2; 7 nucleotides match TRBD1. Germline-derived CDR1 and CDR2 are SEHNR and FQNEAQ (reference sequence). The CDR3 spans 15 residues. V was clipped by 5 bases and J by 7 bases; unmatched bases: 13. For the CDR3, the DNA is TGTGCCAGCAGCCTTAATGGGGACAGTCTCTCTGGCTACACCTTC. Translating it yields CASSLNGDSLSGYTF.

The J gene is TRBJ1-5, the V gene TRBV19, with 12 bases lining up with TRBD1. V lost 4 bases and J lost 8; bases outside the gene matches: 12. The CDR3 consists of 17 residues. CDR1 and CDR2 (germline): LNHDA, SQIVND (reference sequence). The CDR3 bases are TGTGCCAGTAGTAAGGGACAGGGGGCAAACCCAATCAAGCCCCAGCATTTT. This sequence encodes CASSKGQGANPIKPQHF.

The chain carries TRBV11-2 and TRBJ1-2, with TRBD1 as a possible D gene (5 bases). The CDR3 loop spans 13 amino acids. Germline CDR1 is SGHAT and CDR2 is FQNNGV. V dropped 0 bases and J dropped 8 bases, with 10 bases sitting between them. CDR3 coding DNA: TGTGCCAGCAGCTTAGATCGTACAGGCGGCTACACCTTC. Its translation is CASSLDRTGGYTF.

V and J are TRBV5-4 and TRBJ2-5; 15 nucleotides match TRBD2. CDR1 is SGHNT, CDR2 YYREEE, per germline (reference sequence). This CDR3 spans 16 amino acids. V was clipped by 4 bases and J by 4 bases; unmatched bases: 5. The CDR3 spells CASSGGTSGGLETQYF. As DNA, the CDR3 is TGTGCCAGCAGCGGCGGGACTAGCGGGGGGCTAGAGACCCAGTACTTC.

Only one count was recorded for this clone. This chain joins TRBV29-1 and TRBJ2-2; D possibly corresponds to TRBD2 (6 bases). The CDR3 is 15 residues long. Trimming cost V 3 bases and J 4 bases, with 15 bases left between them. Germline values: CDR1 SQVTM, CDR2 ANQGSEA. The CDR3 DNA follows: TGCAGCGTTGACGATGGGGCGCGGGGCACCGGGGAGCTGTTTTTT. It specifies CSVDDGARGTGELFF.

J is TRBJ1-1 and V is TRBV2, with 8 bases that match TRBD1. The CDR3 consists of 15 residues. CDR1 is SNHLY and CDR2 is FYNNEI in the germline V gene. V shed 6 bases and J 1 base; nucleotides not matched to a gene: 7. The CDR3 loop is CASREDRASNTEAFF. The CDR3 DNA sequence: TGTGCCAGCAGAGAGGACAGGGCCTCGAACACTGAAGCTTTCTTT.

This clone came up a few times. The chain joins TRBV28 to TRBJ1-1, with TRBD1 matching over 8 bases. V shed 4 bases and J 2 bases; nucleotides not matched to a gene: 3. CDR3 length equals 14 residues. The germline V gene has CDR1 MDHEN and CDR2 SYDVKM. CDR3 sequence: CASSSGQGNTEAFF. The CDR3 region has the DNA TGTGCCAGCAGTTCCGGACAGGGTAACACTGAAGCTTTCTTT. The whole variable domain, remainder taken from reference TRBV28 and TRBJ1-1, is DVKVTQSSRYLVKRTGEKVFLECVQDMDHENMFWYRQDPGLGLRLIYFSYDVKMKEKGDIPEGYSVSREKKERFSLILESASTNQTSMYLCASSSGQGNTEAFFGQGTRLTVV.

This clone came up a few times. The V gene is TRBV29-1, the J gene TRBJ2-3; the match to TRBD2 covers 7 bases. The V gene end was trimmed by 4 bases and the J gene end by 3 bases; junction bases not matched to a gene: 4. CDR1 and CDR2 from the germline V gene are SQVTM and ANQGSEA. This CDR3 contains 13 residues. The DNA for the CDR3 is TGCAGCGTTGGGGAGGGGAGGACAGATACGCAGTATTTT. This gives the protein CSVGEGRTDTQYF.

The CDR3 here is CASSSFLSTEAFF. The DNA for the CDR3 is TGTGCCAGCAGTTCCTTTTTGAGCACTGAAGCTTTCTTT. This sequence joins TRBV27 and TRBJ1-1; no clear D. This CDR3 contains 13 residues. CDR1 and CDR2 (germline): MNHEY, SMNVEV (reference sequence). V was shortened by 4 bases and J by 4 bases, with 10 bases between the two germline ends.

For the CDR3, the DNA is TGTGCCAGTGGGAGGCGCCGCGAGGGCTACACCTTC. This encodes CASGRRREGYTF. V and J are TRBV6-5 and TRBJ1-2; no reliable D call. Trimming cost V 9 bases and J 8 bases, with 16 bases left between them. The CDR3 loop spans 12 amino acids. Germline V gene sequence: CDR1 MNHEY, CDR2 SVGAGI.

The chain has TRBV5-4 and TRBJ2-1, with unresolved D. The CDR3 extends over 13 amino acids. Germline assignment: CDR1 SGHNT and CDR2 YYREEE (reference sequence). Trimming removed 1 base from V and 6 bases from J, with 8 bases in between. CDR3 sequence (DNA): TGTGCCAGCAGCTTGCAGATTTCCAATGAGCAGTTCTTC. It translates to CASSLQISNEQFF.

The gene calls are TRBV19 and TRBJ1-2; TRBD1 aligns across 9 bases. Germline CDR1 and CDR2: LNHDA and SQIVND (reference sequence). The CDR3 is 16 amino acids. J gave up 0 bases and V 6 bases, and 8 bases lay outside the gene matches. DNA of the CDR3: TGTGCCAGTAGGTTACAGGGGGCGCGAGCTAACTATGGCTACACCTTC. This gives the protein CASRLQGARANYGYTF.